The sequence of this TCR beta chain was determined in a study of blood T cell repertoires in COVID-19. Study information: The United States, Italy and Spain supplied acute and convalescent COVID-19 samples.

The germline gives CDR1 SEHNR, CDR2 FQNEAQ (reference sequence). The CDR3 totals 14 residues. V lost 3 bases and J lost 4; bases outside the gene matches: 3. TCRdb's table, derived via immunoSEQ multiplex PCR, lists solely in-frame clones and lacks some. The sample contains over 140,000 clones, about 75% of which appear only once. Participants' own reports of clinical history determined their cohort assignment. The sequenced sample consisted of PBMCs or T cells enriched from blood (not recorded which). J is TRBJ1-2 and V is TRBV7-9; TRBD1 aligns across 9 bases. The TCR comes from a woman between 45 and 65 years old who had recovered from COVID-19. The CDR3, as DNA: TGTGCCAGCAGCTTCACAGGGGGCACCTATGGCTACACCTTC. This gives the protein CASSFTGGTYGYTF.